This T cell receptor beta chain stems from a study of cytomegalovirus exposure and HLA in healthy donors. Findings of the study overall: V- and J-gene trimming in TCR beta was tied to a missense DCLRE1C variant by an analysis performed later. Roughly 170 TCR beta chains were listed as cytomegalovirus-associated.

It was with 60 Vbeta and 13 Jbeta primers that the PCR ran. Profiled with immunoSEQ multiplex PCR; TCRdb holds only in-frame clones, not every one. The data hold under 200,000 clones, with just under 80% observed a single time. Donors in the study were healthy people who gave bone marrow. At the time of sampling, donors were nominally healthy, though unrecorded immune exposures were likely. Germline V gives CDR1 MNHEY, CDR2 SMNVEV (reference sequence). The length of the CDR3 is 13 residues. The junction had 11 bases not matched to a gene; V was cut back by 4 bases and J by 13 bases. On this clone: The antigen is undetermined.

Sequences were obtained from PBMCs. The clonotype was recovered from a woman in her 50s in good health and CMV-seropositive. The chain links TRBV27 to TRBJ1-2, with TRBD1 matching 8 bases. As DNA, the CDR3 is TGTGCCAGCAGTTCCGGACAGGGACTCTCGCTCACCTTC. This encodes CASSSGQGLSLTF.